This TCR beta chain was sequenced in a study of sequential checkpoint blockade in melanoma. Study background: First-line arms were nivolumab then ipilimumab, or the reverse, randomized 1:1. Each arm's sequence ended with maintenance nivolumab.

As for treatment: randomized to nivolumab then ipilimumab (arm A) or the reverse (arm B). DNA-damaging chemotherapy had not been given to any patient beforehand. Sorted cells were live CD3+CD8+, lacking CD19 and CD56, from PBMCs. Germline V gene lookup returns CDR1 LNHDA and CDR2 SQIVND (reference sequence). This CDR3 spans 17 amino acids. The V end lost 6 bases, the J end lost 8 bases, and 28 bases lay between the germline ends. Profiled with immunoSEQ multiplex PCR; TCRdb holds only in-frame clones, not every one. The table records about 13,000 clones, 70% to 80% of them present only once. V gene TRBV19 combines with J gene TRBJ1-2; no definite D call. The sequence was collected from a human patient with melanoma. Some clones in this sample may be carry-over from other donors' samples. Material: CD8+ T cells sorted from blood (inferred from file names), obtained from a patient given nivolumab and ipilimumab in sequence. CDR3 amino acids: CASSISELGGRIPGYTF. CDR3 DNA sequence: TGTGCCAGTAGCATTAGTGAGTTGGGAGGTCGGATTCCCGGCTACACCTTC.